What follows describes a single TCR beta chain. The CDR3 is 14 residues long. The V and J ends lost 5 bases and 7 bases, in that order; junction bases with no gene match: 8. In germline, CDR1 is LNHDA, CDR2 SQIVND (reference sequence). Authors' processing steps: Using reference gene primer amplification, nucleated cell counts were estimated. Data came from immunoSEQ multiplex PCR; TCRdb stores just in-frame clones and leaves some out. D and trimming come from the DNA, and the V and J calls and clone size come from that table. The data hold about 140,000 clones, with about three quarters observed a single time. These data belong to a study of blood T cell repertoires in COVID-19. On the study more broadly: Italy, Spain and the United States were the sources of the convalescent and acute COVID-19 samples. In each case, the material was cDNA or gDNA derived from T cells, B-cell-depleted T cells, or PBMCs.

The source of this sequence is a man in his fifties or sixties with acute or convalescent COVID-19. The rearrangement uses TRBV19 and TRBJ2-5; TRBD1 matches 9 bases. Material: peripheral blood. The DNA of the CDR3 is TGTGCCAGTAGTGGACAGGGGCTCATTGGGACCCAGTACTTC. This sequence encodes CASSGQGLIGTQYF.